This T cell receptor beta chain was captured by sequencing in a study of post-analysis software for immune sequencing data. Study results and caveats: Five or six TRBV segments were more frequent in patients than controls; TRBV5-6, TRBV5-1 and TRBV20-1 belonged to this group.

On this clonotype: The target antigen is unknown.

Unique molecular identifiers were present in the TCR beta cDNA libraries. TCRdb reanalysed the PCR reads using MiXCR and keeps one entry per CDR3 protein. The sample lists about 810,000 distinct CDR3 sequences, approximately 53% seen once, with around 4.5% in the top ten. CDR3 length equals 15 residues. Germline V gene sequence: CDR1 DFQATT, CDR2 SNEGSKA (reference sequence). The J segment lost 1 base and the V segment lost 6 bases, leaving 9 bases of the junction unmatched. This sequence was found in a girl aged 10-17 years with multiple sclerosis. The genes are TRBV20-1 and TRBJ1-5, with 7 bases lining up with TRBD1. The sample taken for sequencing was blood. The CDR3 loop is CSAADRDLSNQPQHF. DNA of the CDR3: TGCAGTGCCGCAGACAGGGACCTAAGCAATCAGCCCCAGCATTTT.